These 25 T cell receptor beta chains were sequenced from one sample in a study of blood T cells in healthy people across ages. The second PCR ran roughly 6 to 11 cycles with a sample-barcoded 5' primer and J-beta primers. TCRdb analysed the 5' RACE reads with MiXCR anew, one entry per CDR3 protein. Among hundreds of thousands of distinct CDR3 sequences listed, approximately 52% were seen once. The sequenced material came from blood. All receptors derive from a woman older than 75 in good health.

The table lists this clonotype with a few counts. The rearrangement links TRBV29-1 to TRBJ1-2; no clear D. This CDR3 is 9 amino acids long. The V end lost 4 bases, the J end lost 7 bases, and 4 bases lay between the germline ends. From germline, CDR1 is SQVTM and CDR2 ANQGSEA. The CDR3 DNA follows: TGCAGCGTTGGAGGTGGCTACACCTTC. The encoded protein is CSVGGGYTF. Full variable domain (remainder filled in from reference TRBV29-1 and TRBJ1-2): SAVISQKPSRDICQRGTSLTIQCQVDSQVTMMFWYRQQPGQSLTLIATANQGSEATYESGFVIDKFPISRPNLTFSTLTVSNMSPEDSSIYLCSVGGGYTFGSGTRLTVV.

This clonotype was seen many times. This chain joins TRBV7-8 and TRBJ2-5; 7 bases fit TRBD1. J gave up 4 bases and V 4 bases, and 6 bases lay outside the gene matches. The CDR3 spans 14 residues. Germline assignment: CDR1 SGHVS and CDR2 FQNEAQ. The DNA for the CDR3 is TGTGCCAGCAGCTCGCGACAGGGAAGAGAGACCCAGTACTTC. It encodes CASSSRQGRETQYF.

About this clonotype: It may be a read error: a sequence one base away is much more abundant. The CDR3 DNA follows: TGCGCCAGCAGCCACGACAGGGGGTCAGATGCGCAGTATTTT. It translates to CASSHDRGSDAQYF. V is TRBV5-1 and J is TRBJ2-3; 9 bases fit TRBD1. Per germline, CDR1 SGHRS and CDR2 YFSETQ. The CDR3 covers 14 residues. Using reference TRBV5-1 and TRBJ2-3 for the parts outside the CDR3, the full variable domain is KAGVTQTPRYLIKTRGQQVTLSCSPISGHRSVSWYQQTPGQGLQFLFEYFSETQRNKGNFPGRFSGRQFSNSRSEMNVSTLELGDSALYLCASSHDRGSDAQYFGPGTRLTVL.

This clonotype was observed many times. The genes are TRBV7-9 and TRBJ2-5, with TRBD2 identical over 8 bases. Losses at the gene ends were 3 bases for V and 3 bases for J; bases not matched to a gene: 3. CDR3 size: 14 residues. CDR1 SEHNR and CDR2 FQNEAQ come from the germline V gene (reference sequence). The CDR3 here is CASSFSLAEETQYF. In DNA form, the CDR3 reads TGTGCCAGCAGCTTCTCACTAGCGGAAGAGACCCAGTACTTC. Supplemented by reference TRBV7-9 and TRBJ2-5, the full variable domain reads DTGVSQNPRHKITKRGQNVTFRCDPISEHNRLYWYRQTLGQGPEFLTYFQNEAQLEKSRLLSDRFSAERPKGSFSTLEIQRTEQGDSAMYLCASSFSLAEETQYFGPGTRLLVL.

To note about this clonotype: A read error may explain this, as a much larger clone is one base away. This rearrangement joins TRBV3-1 to TRBJ2-1, with a weak D call TRBD2 (5 bases). With the DNA end fitting TRBJ2-7 better, the J assignment may be wrong. CDR3 length equals 14 residues. The V gene's germline CDR1 is LGHDT and CDR2 YNNKEL (reference sequence). CDR3 protein: CASSHLGRTGEQYF. For the CDR3, the DNA is TGTGCCAGCAGCCACCTCGGACGGACTGGGGAGCAGTACTTC.

There are many counts of this clonotype. The J gene is TRBJ1-2, the V gene TRBV7-2; D gene ambiguous. The germline gives CDR1 SGHTA, CDR2 FQGNSA. V lost 2 bases, J lost 2 bases, and 9 bases lay in between. The CDR3 is 14 residues long. The CDR3: CASSLIPGNYGYTF. In nucleotides, the CDR3 is TGTGCCAGCAGCTTAATCCCGGGGAACTATGGCTACACCTTC.

The chain has TRBV18 and TRBJ2-5, with 8 bases identical to TRBD2. V was pared by 5 bases and J by 1 base, with 6 bases of the junction left unmatched. This CDR3 comprises 15 residues. Germline CDR1 reads KGHSH; CDR2 reads LQKENI. As DNA, the CDR3 is TGTGCCAGCTCAACCTTAGCGGGGACCCAAGAGACCCAGTACTTC. Translated: CASSTLAGTQETQYF.

Many counts were recorded for this clonotype. The V call is TRBV20-1, the J call TRBJ2-7, with 7 nucleotides matching TRBD2. Germline CDR1 and CDR2: DFQATT and SNEGSKA (reference sequence). The V gene end was trimmed by 2 bases and the J gene end by 4 bases; junction bases not matched to a gene: 11. CDR3 length: 15 amino acids. This CDR3 is CSARPFGRLAYEQYF. The CDR3 DNA is TGCAGTGCTAGACCCTTCGGCCGACTAGCTTACGAGCAGTACTTC.

Notes on this clonotype: A single base separates this from a much larger clone, so it may be a read error. The V call is TRBV25-1, the J call TRBJ2-1, with a tentative D call TRBD2 (6 bases). V lost 9 bases and J 3 bases, leaving 24 bases between the germline ends. The CDR3 consists of 17 residues. Germline V gives CDR1 MGHDK, CDR2 SYGVNS. DNA of the CDR3: TGTGCCAGGACCGGGACTGGCGGCAGGAATAGCTACAATGAGCAGTTCTTC. Amino acid sequence: CARTGTGGRNSYNEQFF.

On this clonotype itself: This may arise from a read error, as a much more abundant clone is one base away. J is TRBJ2-7 and V is TRBV5-1; maybe TRBD2 (6 bases). CDR1 is SGHRS, CDR2 YFSETQ, per germline. V was clipped by 4 bases and J by 0 bases, with 11 bases between them. The CDR3 sequence is 14 residues long. CDR3 nucleotide sequence: TGCGCCAGCAGCGCCGCTAGCGTCTCCTACGAGCAGTACTTC. Translating gives CASSAASVSYEQYF.

The rearrangement links TRBV4-1 to TRBJ2-7; TRBD2 matches at 8 bases. V lost 3 bases to trimming and J lost 5 bases; unmatched junction nucleotides: 12. Germline lookup yields CDR1 MGHRA and CDR2 YSYEKL. The CDR3 consists of 16 residues. CDR3 amino acids: CASSQVSGRDPNEQYF. CDR3 bases: TGCGCCAGCAGCCAGGTGAGCGGGAGAGACCCCAACGAGCAGTACTTC.

The chain recombines TRBV29-1 with TRBJ2-5, with TRBD2 matching 13 bases. Trimming at V came to 6 bases and at J to 1 base, leaving 8 bases not matched to a gene. The CDR3 covers 16 residues. Germline V lookup: CDR1 SQVTM, CDR2 ANQGSEA. The CDR3 coding sequence is TGCAGCGTCGCCCTGGGACTAGCGGGGACCCAAGAGACCCAGTACTTC. Amino acid sequence: CSVALGLAGTQETQYF.

V is TRBV18 and J is TRBJ2-3; D perhaps matches TRBD2 (6 bases). Between the trimmed V and J ends, which lost 4 bases and 2 bases, there was a span of 22 bases. This CDR3 has 18 residues. Per germline, CDR1 KGHSH and CDR2 LQKENI. Here the CDR3 DNA reads TGTGCCAGCTCACATCCAGCGGCAGAGCGGGTGGACACAGATACGCAGTATTTT. It translates to CASSHPAAERVDTDTQYF.

The rearrangement joins TRBV24-1 to TRBJ1-4; D might be TRBD1 (6 bases). Germline V gene lookup returns CDR1 KGHDR and CDR2 SFDVKD. The CDR3 loop spans 14 amino acids. V shed 2 bases and J shed 4 bases, with 7 bases lying between them. CDR3 coding DNA: TGTGCCACCAGTGATTCAGGGGTTAATGAAAAACTGTTTTTT. Its protein is CATSDSGVNEKLFF.

This clonotype was picked up a small number of times. The chain recombines TRBV30 with TRBJ2-3, with D tentatively TRBD2 (6 bases). Per germline, CDR1 GTSNPN and CDR2 SVGIG (reference sequence). CDR3 length: 14 amino acids. V was shortened by 5 bases and J by 1 base, with 13 bases between the two germline ends. The CDR3 DNA reads as TGTGCCTGGGAAGTAGCGGAGGGCACAGATACGCAGTATTTT. It specifies CAWEVAEGTDTQYF.

This clonotype was seen ten or more times. The CDR3 is CASSQGNTEAFF. Here the CDR3 DNA reads TGTGCCAGCAGCCAGGGGAACACTGAAGCTTTCTTT. The rearrangement uses TRBV3-1 and TRBJ1-1; D uncertain. V was clipped by 3 bases and J by 1 base, with 3 bases between them. The CDR3 extends over 12 amino acids. Germline loops: CDR1 LGHDT, CDR2 YNNKEL (reference sequence).

This clonotype was counted many times. This chain joins TRBV4-1 and TRBJ2-3; no reliable D call. Germline values: CDR1 MGHRA, CDR2 YSYEKL. The CDR3 sequence is 15 residues long. Deletions cut 1 base from V and 0 bases from J, with 8 bases between. For the CDR3, the DNA is TGCGCCAGCAGCCAAGTATACATTAGCACAGATACGCAGTATTTT. This codes for CASSQVYISTDTQYF.

The chain links TRBV7-2 to TRBJ2-5, with D possibly called TRBD1 or TRBD2 (5 bases each). Trimming left V 7 bases short and J 12 bases short, with 15 bases between. Per germline, CDR1 SGHTA and CDR2 FQGNSA. CDR3 length: 11 amino acids. Here the CDR3 DNA reads TGTGCCAGCAACCTTGAGGGACCTAAGTACTTC. The encoded protein is CASNLEGPKYF.

The sample holds a few counts of this clonotype. The chain recombines TRBV27 with TRBJ2-5, with a tentative D call TRBD1 (6 bases). The germline V gene has CDR1 MNHEY and CDR2 SMNVEV (reference sequence). The V gene lost 9 bases and the J gene lost 11 bases, with 22 bases spanning the gap. This CDR3 contains 13 residues. For the CDR3, the DNA is TGTGCCAGTGGGGTTAGGACCCCAGGGGAGCAGTACTTC. Protein product: CASGVRTPGEQYF.

This clonotype was counted at least ten times. CDR3 loop: CSVVGGGPGDTQYF. The CDR3 region has the DNA TGCAGCGTTGTAGGGGGGGGGCCAGGAGATACGCAGTATTTT. The chain links TRBV29-1 to TRBJ2-3; a weak D match, TRBD2 (7 bases). There are 14 residues in the CDR3. V lost 4 bases, J lost 5 bases, and 16 bases lay in between. The germline V gene has CDR1 SQVTM and CDR2 ANQGSEA.

V is TRBV4-1 and J is TRBJ2-3, with D perhaps TRBD1 (5 bases). Germline V gene data show CDR1 as MGHRA and CDR2 as YSYEKL. V lost 6 bases, J lost 3 bases, and 22 bases lay in between. The CDR3 runs 17 residues. The CDR3 here is CASREGEWFRTTDTQYF. The CDR3 region has the DNA TGCGCCAGCAGGGAAGGCGAATGGTTCAGGACAACAGATACGCAGTATTTT.

This clonotype was recorded many times. The chain joins TRBV7-2 to TRBJ2-1; the match to TRBD2 covers 12 bases. The germline CDR1 and CDR2 sequences are SGHTA and FQGNSA. The CDR3 loop spans 17 amino acids. V shed 1 base and J 7 bases; nucleotides not matched to a gene: 8. CDR3: CASSLGATSGSSNEQFF. The CDR3 DNA reads as TGTGCCAGCAGCTTAGGGGCGACTAGCGGGAGTTCGAATGAGCAGTTCTTC.

This clonotype was seen just once. This chain connects TRBV6-6 to TRBJ2-1; 10 nucleotides agree with TRBD2. Losses at the gene ends were 8 bases for V and 8 bases for J; bases not matched to a gene: 9. Germline values: CDR1 MNHNY, CDR2 SVGAGI (reference sequence). This CDR3 is 14 amino acids long. The CDR3 coding sequence is TGTGCCAGCGCCCTAGCGGGAGCTAGCTATGAGCAGTTCTTC. It specifies CASALAGASYEQFF.

Regarding this clonotype: This may be a read error, as it is one base from a much larger clone. The chain couples TRBV6-1 to TRBJ1-2; D is perhaps TRBD1 (5 bases). With 5 bases removed from V and 4 bases from J, the gap between germline ends came to 23 bases. The CDR3 length is 17 residues. Looked up from germline, CDR1 is MNHNS and CDR2 is SASEGT. The CDR3 nucleotides are TGTGCCAGCAGTCCACTAGGAGGCAGGAATGGGGCCTATGGCTACACCTTC. Residues: CASSPLGGRNGAYGYTF.

This chain connects TRBV5-6 to TRBJ2-5, with TRBD2 matching 9 bases. CDR3 size: 17 residues. Looked up from germline, CDR1 is SGHDT and CDR2 is YYEEEE. Trimming took 1 base from V and 4 from J; bases not matched to a gene: 11. CDR3 DNA sequence: TGTGCCAGCAGCTTGAATAGCGGGGGAGTCCGGGTAGAGACCCAGTACTTC. Its translation is CASSLNSGGVRVETQYF.